Presented here are 11 T cell receptor beta chains from one specimen sequenced in a study of neurological immune-mediated disorders. TCRdb analysed the 5' RACE reads with MiXCR anew, one entry per CDR3 protein. The repertoire holds fewer than 30,000 distinct CDR3 sequences, more than 6% seen once, with 4.8% in the top ten. Sequencing input: PBMCs. These TCRs come from a woman aged 40 to 50 in good health.

This clonotype was recorded at least ten times. V and J are TRBV20-1 and TRBJ2-3; TRBD1 matches at 7 bases. Germline V gene lookup returns CDR1 DFQATT and CDR2 SNEGSKA (reference sequence). After removal of 4 bases from V and 5 bases from J, the junction contained 6 bases not matched to a gene. This CDR3 has 13 residues. The CDR3 is CSATDRDQDTQYF. CDR3 bases: TGCAGTGCTACCGACAGGGATCAAGATACGCAGTATTTT.

This clonotype ranks as medium-sized. This rearrangement joins TRBV29-1 to TRBJ2-1, with a tentative D call TRBD2 (5 bases). Trimming cost V 8 bases and J 3 bases, with 11 bases left between them. CDR1 is SQVTM, CDR2 ANQGSEA, per germline. This CDR3 has 12 amino acids. The chain's CDR3 is CSCHRDYNEQFF. The CDR3 DNA follows: TGCAGCTGCCACCGGGACTACAATGAGCAGTTCTTC.

Regarding this clonotype: This clone may be a read error of a much larger clone one base away. The J gene is TRBJ2-7, the V gene TRBV20-1, with D perhaps TRBD1 or TRBD2 (5 bases each). Germline CDR1 and CDR2: DFQATT and SNEGSKA (reference sequence). This CDR3 has 12 residues. The germline V and J ends were trimmed by 7 bases and 2 bases, with 12 bases remaining between them. This CDR3 is CSDERDPYEQYF. The CDR3 DNA is TGCAGTGACGAAAGGGACCCCTACGAGCAGTACTTC.

In this sample, this clonotype is medium-sized. This chain links TRBV20-1 with TRBJ2-7, with 8 positions matching TRBD2. From germline, CDR1 is DFQATT and CDR2 SNEGSKA (reference sequence). Trimming took 2 bases from V and 3 from J; bases not matched to a gene: 0. The CDR3 covers 12 residues. Here the CDR3 DNA reads TGCAGTGCTAGACTAGCGGGCTACGAGCAGTACTTC. It encodes CSARLAGYEQYF.

This clonotype was seen ten or more times. The chain joins TRBV20-1 to TRBJ2-1; D is possibly TRBD2 (5 bases). V lost 6 bases to trimming and J lost 5 bases, with 14 bases between them. In germline, CDR1 is DFQATT, CDR2 SNEGSKA (reference sequence). The CDR3 loop spans 13 amino acids. The CDR3 DNA reads TGCAGTGCCCTTAGCGTCTGGGACAATGAGCAGTTCTTC. Protein product: CSALSVWDNEQFF.

This clonotype was found many times. The CDR3 DNA reads TGCAGTGCTAGAGATAGAGCCAGGGGTCTGTACGAGCAGTACTTC. Amino acids: CSARDRARGLYEQYF. V is TRBV20-1 and J is TRBJ2-7; possibly TRBD1 for D (6 bases). The CDR3 sequence is 15 residues long. Trimming pared 0 bases from V and 4 bases from J, leaving 16 bases between. Germline assignment: CDR1 DFQATT and CDR2 SNEGSKA (reference sequence).

This clonotype appeared many times. The genes are TRBV20-1 and TRBJ1-5; 9 nucleotides line up with TRBD1. CDR3 length: 18 amino acids. V lost 0 bases to trimming and J lost 2 bases; unmatched junction nucleotides: 11. Germline values: CDR1 DFQATT, CDR2 SNEGSKA (reference sequence). In nucleotides, the CDR3 is TGCAGTGCTAGAGATAAAGGACAGGGGAGTGGGGGCAATCAGCCCCAGCATTTT. Translated, it gives CSARDKGQGSGGNQPQHF.

This clonotype was found many times. The V and J genes are TRBV15 and TRBJ2-3, with D perhaps assigned TRBD1 or TRBD2 (5 bases each). CDR3 length: 16 residues. Trimming cost V 1 base and J 3 bases, with 14 bases left between them. Germline-derived CDR1 and CDR2 are LNHNV and YYDKDF (reference sequence). The CDR3 reads CATSRGDQGWTDTQYF. CDR3 in DNA: TGTGCCACCAGCAGAGGGGACCAGGGATGGACAGATACGCAGTATTTT.

This clonotype was recorded at least ten times. The chain has TRBV10-3 and TRBJ2-1; 14 nucleotides line up with TRBD2. The junction had 7 bases not matched to a gene; V was cut back by 0 bases and J by 12 bases. The CDR3 loop spans 16 amino acids. Germline CDR1 is ENHRY and CDR2 is SYGVKD. CDR3: CAISESQGTSGRGQFF. In DNA form, the CDR3 reads TGTGCCATCAGTGAGTCGCAAGGGACTAGCGGGAGAGGGCAGTTCTTC.

This clonotype came up many times. This chain uses TRBV20-1 with TRBJ2-6; 8 nucleotides match TRBD1. Germline V gene data show CDR1 as DFQATT and CDR2 as SNEGSKA (reference sequence). The CDR3 totals 16 residues. V was pared by 6 bases and J by 0 bases, with 7 bases of the junction left unmatched. CDR3 protein: CSASQGALSGANVLTF. In nucleotides, the CDR3 is TGCAGTGCGTCCCAGGGGGCACTCTCTGGGGCCAACGTCCTGACTTTC.

This clonotype was picked up many times. The chain links TRBV28 to TRBJ2-1; TRBD1 aligns across 7 bases. Per germline, CDR1 MDHEN and CDR2 SYDVKM. V lost 6 bases, J lost 3 bases, and 8 bases stayed unmatched. CDR3 length: 15 amino acids. Here the CDR3 reads CASSFGTEFYNEQFF. CDR3 bases: TGTGCCAGCAGCTTCGGGACAGAATTCTACAATGAGCAGTTCTTC.